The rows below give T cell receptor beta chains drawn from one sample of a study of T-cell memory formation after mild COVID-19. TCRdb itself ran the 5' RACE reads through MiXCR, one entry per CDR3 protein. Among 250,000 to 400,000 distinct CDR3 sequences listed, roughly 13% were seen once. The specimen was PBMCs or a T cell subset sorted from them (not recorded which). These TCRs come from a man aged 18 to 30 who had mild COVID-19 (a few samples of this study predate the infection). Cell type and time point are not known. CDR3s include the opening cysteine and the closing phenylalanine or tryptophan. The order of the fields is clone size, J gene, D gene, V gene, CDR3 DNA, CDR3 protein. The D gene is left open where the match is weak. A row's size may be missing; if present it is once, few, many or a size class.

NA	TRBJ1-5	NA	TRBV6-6	TGTGCCAGCAGGGATAGCAATCAGCCCCAGCATTTT	CASRDSNQPQHF
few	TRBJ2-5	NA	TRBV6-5	TGTGCCAGCACCTCCCAAGGAGAGACCCAGTACTTC	CASTSQGETQYF
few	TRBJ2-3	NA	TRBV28	TGTGCCAGCAGTCCAATCTTAAACACAGCTATCTGGGGGTATTTT	CASSPILNTAIWGYF
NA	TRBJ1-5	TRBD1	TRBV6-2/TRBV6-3	TGTGCCAGCAGTTACTCGCTGCCGGGACAGAAAGATCAGCCCCAGCATTTT	CASSYSLPGQKDQPQHF
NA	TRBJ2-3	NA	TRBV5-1	TGCGCCAGCACCTCCATAGACGGTACAAAAGATACGCAGTATTTT	CASTSIDGTKDTQYF
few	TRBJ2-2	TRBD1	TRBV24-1	TGTGCCACCAGTGATTTTTTCAGGGGGTACACCGGGGAGCTGTTTTTT	CATSDFFRGYTGELFF
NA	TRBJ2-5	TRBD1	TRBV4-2	TGTGCCAGCAGCCAAGTAACGGGACAGGGGATTTCGGAGACCCAGTACTTC	CASSQVTGQGISETQYF
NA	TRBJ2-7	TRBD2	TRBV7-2	TGTGCCAGCAGCCCCCCCCTAGCGGCCTACGAGCAGTACTTC	CASSPPLAAYEQYF
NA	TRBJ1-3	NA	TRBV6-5	TGTGCCAGCAGTTACTCGATTGGGAGTGGAAACTCTGGAAACACCATATATTTT	CASSYSIGSGNSGNTIYF
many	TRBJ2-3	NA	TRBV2	TGTGCCAGCAGCTATAGCGCAGATACGCAGTATTTT	CASSYSADTQYF
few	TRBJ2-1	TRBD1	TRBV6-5	TGTGCCAGCAGTTACTCCGGGACAGGGGGTTACAATGAGCAGTTCTTC	CASSYSGTGGYNEQFF
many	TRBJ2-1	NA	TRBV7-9	TGTGCCAGCAGCTTAACAGGAATCTACAATGAGCAGTTCTTC	CASSLTGIYNEQFF
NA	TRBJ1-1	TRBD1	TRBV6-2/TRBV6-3	TGTGCCCACAGTGAAGACAGGGATGGACGGGGCGCTTTCTTT	CAHSEDRDGRGAFF
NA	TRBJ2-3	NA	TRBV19	TGTGCCAGTAGCAAGGAGCCCCATCCAAGCACAGATACGCAGTATTTT	CASSKEPHPSTDTQYF
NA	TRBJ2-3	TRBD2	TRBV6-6	TGTGCCAGCAGTGCAGCTAGCGGGGGGTCGTTTACGCAGTATTTT	CASSAASGGSFTQYF
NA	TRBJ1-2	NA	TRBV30	TGTGCCTGGAGTCAACAAGAGTGGGCGGCTGGCTACACCTTC	CAWSQQEWAAGYTF
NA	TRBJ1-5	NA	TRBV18	TGTGCCAGCTCACCAATCGCAGGGAATCAGCCCCAGCATTTT	CASSPIAGNQPQHF
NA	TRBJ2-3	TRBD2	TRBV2	TGTGCCAGCAATCCCCTCACTAGCGGGGGGGCCGGGGTCGCGCAGTATTTT	CASNPLTSGGAGVAQYF
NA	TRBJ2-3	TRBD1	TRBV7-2	TGTGCCAGCAGCGCAAACAGGGGTTCGGATACGCAGTATTTT	CASSANRGSDTQYF
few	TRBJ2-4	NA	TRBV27	TGTGCCAGCAGCCGACACCCAGGGTCCAAAAACATTCAGTACTTC	CASSRHPGSKNIQYF
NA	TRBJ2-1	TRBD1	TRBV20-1	TGCAGTGCTAGTGTCGGGGACAGGGGCAATGAGCAGTTCTTC	CSASVGDRGNEQFF
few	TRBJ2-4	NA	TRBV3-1	TGTGCCAGCGGGCTGGCGGGCATTCAGTACTTC	CASGLAGIQYF
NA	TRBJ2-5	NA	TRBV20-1	TGCAGTGCTTTACCTGGGACTGTAGAGACCCAGTACTTC	CSALPGTVETQYF
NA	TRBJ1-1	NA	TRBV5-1	TGCGCCAGCAGGACCGGGACGGGGAACACTGAAGCTTTCTTT	CASRTGTGNTEAFF
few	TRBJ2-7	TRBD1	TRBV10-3	TGTGCCATCAGTGGGACCCAGGACAGGGGGCCTGGCGAGCAGTACTTC	CAISGTQDRGPGEQYF
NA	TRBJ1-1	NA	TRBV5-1	TGCGCCAGCAGCTTGGAAACGGGGGCGCAGACTGAAGCTTTCTTT	CASSLETGAQTEAFF
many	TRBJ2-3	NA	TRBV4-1	TGCGCCAGCAGCCCGGGTGGACAGCGAAACACAGATACGCAGTATTTT	CASSPGGQRNTDTQYF
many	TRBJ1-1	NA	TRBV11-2	TGTGCCAGCAGCTCCCCCCGGGGGAACACTGAAGCTTTCTTT	CASSSPRGNTEAFF
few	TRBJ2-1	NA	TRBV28	TGTGCCAGCAGCAAGGGGACTGCCTCCTACAATGAGCAGTTCTTC	CASSKGTASYNEQFF
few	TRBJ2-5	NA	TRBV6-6	TGTGCCAGCAGTTACTATAGGACTCACCGCCAAGAGACCCAGTACTTC	CASSYYRTHRQETQYF
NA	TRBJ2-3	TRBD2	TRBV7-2	TGTGCCAGCAGCTTAGCGGGGGCGGGGGGGCCACATACGCAGTATTTT	CASSLAGAGGPHTQYF
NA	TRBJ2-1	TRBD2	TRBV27	TGTGCCAGCAGTTTTGACGCCCTCGGGTCTAGCGGTGAGCAGTTCTTC	CASSFDALGSSGEQFF
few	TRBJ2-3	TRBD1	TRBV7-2	TGTGCCAGCAGCTTACGGTGGACAGGCGGAAGTACAGATACGCAGTATTTT	CASSLRWTGGSTDTQYF
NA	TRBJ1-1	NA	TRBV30	TGTGCCTGGAGTTTTCCCAACCCGGGCGCTGAAGCTTTCTTT	CAWSFPNPGAEAFF
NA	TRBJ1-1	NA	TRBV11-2	TGTGCCAGCAGCTTTAAGTGGGGCCAAGACACTGAAGCTTTCTTT	CASSFKWGQDTEAFF
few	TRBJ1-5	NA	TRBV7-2	TGTGCCAGCAGCTTAGAACAGGGAGACAATCAGCCCCAGCATTTT	CASSLEQGDNQPQHF
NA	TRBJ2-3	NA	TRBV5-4	TGTGCCAGCAGCTTCGGGGGCCCCTTCGATACGCAGTATTTT	CASSFGGPFDTQYF
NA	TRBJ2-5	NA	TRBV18	TGTGCCAGCTCACCACCGACCCAGGACAGAGAGACCCAGTACTTC	CASSPPTQDRETQYF
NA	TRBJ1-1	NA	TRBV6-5	TGTGCCAGCAGTTACCAGGGGTCGGTGAACACTGAAGCTTTCTTT	CASSYQGSVNTEAFF
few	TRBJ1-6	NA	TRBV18	TGTGCCAGCTCACCTCAAGTGGGCAGTAATTCACCCCTCCACTTT	CASSPQVGSNSPLHF
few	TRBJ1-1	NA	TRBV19	TGTGCCAGTACCCCCACGGCCGGAGACGCGTCGGAAGCTTTCTTT	CASTPTAGDASEAFF
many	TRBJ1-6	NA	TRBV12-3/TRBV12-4	TGTGCCAGCAGTTTGGGAATAAGGGGCCGTGATGATTCACCCCTCCACTTT	CASSLGIRGRDDSPLHF
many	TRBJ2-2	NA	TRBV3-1	TGTGCCAGCAGCCAAGGGCCCGGGGAGCTGTTTTTT	CASSQGPGELFF
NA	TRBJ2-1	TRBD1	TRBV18	TGTGCCAGCTCATGGGGACAGGCGGGAAAGGAGCAGTTCTTC	CASSWGQAGKEQFF
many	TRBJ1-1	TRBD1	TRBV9	TGTGCCAGCAGCGAGGGACAGGGGGGGAACACTGAAGCTTTCTTT	CASSEGQGGNTEAFF
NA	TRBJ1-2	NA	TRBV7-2	TGTGCCAGCAGCTTGACAGAGAACACCTATGGCTACACCTTC	CASSLTENTYGYTF
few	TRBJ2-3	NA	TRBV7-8	TGTGCCAGCAGCCCCTGGCGGGTCACAGATACGCAGTATTTT	CASSPWRVTDTQYF
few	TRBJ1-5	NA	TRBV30	TGTGCCTGGAGTCCGGGGTATGATCAGCCCCAGCATTTT	CAWSPGYDQPQHF